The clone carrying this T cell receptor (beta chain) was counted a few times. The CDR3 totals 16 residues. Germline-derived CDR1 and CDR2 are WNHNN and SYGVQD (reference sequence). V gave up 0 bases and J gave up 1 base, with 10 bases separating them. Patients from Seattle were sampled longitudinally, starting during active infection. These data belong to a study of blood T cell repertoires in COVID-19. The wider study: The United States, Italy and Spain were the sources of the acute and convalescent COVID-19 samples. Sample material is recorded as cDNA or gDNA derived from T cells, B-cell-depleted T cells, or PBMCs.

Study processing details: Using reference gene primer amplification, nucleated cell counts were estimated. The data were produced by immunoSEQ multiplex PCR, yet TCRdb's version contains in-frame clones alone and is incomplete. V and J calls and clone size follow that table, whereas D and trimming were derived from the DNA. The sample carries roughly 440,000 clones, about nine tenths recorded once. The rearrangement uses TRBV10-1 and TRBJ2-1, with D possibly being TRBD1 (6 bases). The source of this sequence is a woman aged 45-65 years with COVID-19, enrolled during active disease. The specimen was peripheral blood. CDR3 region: CASSESGALSYNEQFF. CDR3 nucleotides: TGCGCCAGCAGTGAGTCGGGGGCCCTATCCTACAATGAGCAGTTCTTC.